This T cell receptor beta chain was captured by sequencing in a study of cytomegalovirus exposure and HLA in healthy donors. Whole-study results and caveats: Later genetic work tied a missense DCLRE1C variant to beta-chain V and J trimming. Donors were assumed by presence/absence analyses to have roughly uniform sequencing depth.

Comment on this clone: Antigen: not known.

A multiplex PCR was run with 60 Vbeta primers and 13 Jbeta primers. Sequencing used immunoSEQ multiplex PCR; TCRdb keeps in-frame clones, though not all of them. This sample has approximately 150,000 clones, with 70% to 80% found just once. Healthy bone marrow donors made up the donor group. CDR1 and CDR2 (germline): MNHNS, SASEGT. Trimming cost V 3 bases and J 1 base; bases outside gene matches: 5. The CDR3 spans 15 residues. The chain carries TRBV6-1 and TRBJ1-1; 7 bases agree with TRBD1. Sequenced: PBMCs. This TCR was recovered from a woman aged 55 to 70 in good health and CMV-seronegative. The CDR3 coding sequence is TGTGCCAGCAGTGATATCCGGGACAGGAACACTGAAGCTTTCTTT. Translated: CASSDIRDRNTEAFF.